This T cell receptor beta chain was sequenced for a study of blood T cells in healthy people across ages (dated by TCRdb to the mid-2010s). Study-level background: In model experiments, template switching captured roughly one uniquely barcoded TCR beta cDNA molecule for every two T cells. Age-related changes in TCR beta repertoire diversity were measured in the study by deep sequencing normalized with unique cDNA molecular identifiers. Four age groups were formed from the donors: young (average around 15 years), middle-aged (approximately 39), aged (over 55) and long-lived (around 80). Donors of different ages were randomly distributed across sequencing lanes to avoid experimental bias. Using the same blood draw, the study looked at two additional independent replicas of 1 million unique cDNA reads for two donors, one aged 18 to 30 and the other aged 80 or older. Overall study results and their limits: Because the CMV infection status of the donors was unknown, age-related changes in expanded clonotypes may potentially have been confounded. Conclusive comparison of naive and antigen-experienced compartments was prevented by the profiling of bulk unsorted PBMCs. Observed TCR beta diversity per million T cells fell roughly linearly with age, and a significant reduction was already apparent by age about 38. Estimates of total diversity based on one million sequenced T cells were considered lower bounds and underestimates. Compared with the aged group, the long-lived group had more naive CD4+ T cells, fewer expanded clones and increased TCR diversity, a pattern suggesting age selection. There was a strong correlation between observed TCR beta diversity and the percentage of naive T cells measured by flow cytometry.

Libraries were prepared through 5' RACE. Sequencing used an Illumina HiSeq 2500. A second PCR of about 6 to 11 cycles was performed with a sample-barcoded 5' primer and a J-beta primer mix. A unique molecular identifier was introduced onto each TCR beta cDNA molecule by a template-switch 5' adaptor carrying 12 random nucleotides. Each sample yielded at least 2.5 million CDR3-containing paired-end reads. First-strand cDNA was synthesized from all RNA with the Mint cDNA synthesis kit, primed by a TRBC-specific oligonucleotide. Following uracil-DNA glycosylase treatment, a first 18-cycle PCR with universal primers M1SS and BC2_uni_R was performed on all cDNA. The original methods were these. For normalization, 1 million high-quality reads, each with a distinct molecular identifier, were randomly selected from each sample. Instead of being binned into consensus sequences, reads with shared molecular identifiers were discarded. MiTCR, with a Q25 quality threshold and the strictest error-elimination algorithm, was used for CDR3 identification, clonotype clustering and error correction. Lower-bound total TCR beta diversity was estimated with a nonparametric unseen species model using Euler transformation. TCRdb trimmed public reads at Q25 via fastp, called clones via MiXCR and kept in-frame beta chains. Duplicate CDR3 protein sequences are folded into a single record with the most common DNA and genes. The V and J calls were not made by the authors but by TCRdb's processing. This sample gives 1.5 million to 2 million distinct CDR3 sequences in total; about 50% of them show up just once. The ten biggest clones cover about 2.1% of the sample.

CDR1 and CDR2 were assigned from the germline V gene as SGHTA and FQGNSA. V is reduced by 5 bases and J by 6 bases, leaving a spacing of 9 bases between them. Its CDR3 holds 12 amino acids, cysteine through phenylalanine. This entry keeps only the CDR3 DNA: 36 bases, framed from base 1. This clonotype came up many times. This clone's antigen is unknown. Base qualities are not at hand, and no much larger clone is one base apart. The approximately 39 donors, aged about 6 to 100 years, were systemically healthy Caucasian individuals from Russia. Each donor gave 8 to 10 milliliters of peripheral blood, collected into EDTA-treated Vacutainer tubes. Ficoll-Paque density-gradient centrifugation was used to isolate PBMCs, with at least 6 million obtained per sample. Total RNA was extracted from PBMCs with Trizol reagent, with at least 6 micrograms obtained per sample. Naive CD45RAhigh/CD27high T cell percentages were measured by flow cytometry on a PBMC aliquot from every donor.

The chain joins TRBV7-2 to TRBJ2-3; confidence is insufficient to name the D gene. The clonotype comes from a woman in her thirties or forties in good health. Sequenced: blood. The CDR3 protein is CASSQRRDTQYF. The DNA reads TGTGCCAGCAGCCAAAGACGGGATACGCAGTATTTT. Reference TRBV7-2 and TRBJ2-3 genes cover what lies past the CDR3, so the full variable domain is GAGVSQSPSNKVTEKGKDVELRCDPISGHTALYWYRQSLGQGLEFLIYFQGNSAPDKSGLPSDRFSAERTGGSVSTLTIQRTQQEDSAVYLCASSQRRDTQYFGPGTRLTVL.